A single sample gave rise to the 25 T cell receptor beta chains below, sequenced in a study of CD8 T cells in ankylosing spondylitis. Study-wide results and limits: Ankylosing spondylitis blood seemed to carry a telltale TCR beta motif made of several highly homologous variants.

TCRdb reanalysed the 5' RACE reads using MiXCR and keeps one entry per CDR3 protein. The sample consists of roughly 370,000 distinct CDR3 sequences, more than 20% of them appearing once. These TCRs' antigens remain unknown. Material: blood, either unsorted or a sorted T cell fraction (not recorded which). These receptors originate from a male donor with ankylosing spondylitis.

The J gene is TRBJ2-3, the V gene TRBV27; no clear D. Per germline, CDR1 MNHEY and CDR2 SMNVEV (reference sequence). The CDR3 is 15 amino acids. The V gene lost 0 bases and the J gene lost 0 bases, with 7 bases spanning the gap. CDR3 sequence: CASSLSVLSTDTQYF. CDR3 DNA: TGTGCCAGCAGTTTATCGGTTTTGAGCACAGATACGCAGTATTTT.

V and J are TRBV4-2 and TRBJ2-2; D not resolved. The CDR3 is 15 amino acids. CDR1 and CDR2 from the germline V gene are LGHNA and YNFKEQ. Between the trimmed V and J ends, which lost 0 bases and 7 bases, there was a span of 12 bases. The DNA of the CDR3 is TGTGCCAGCAGCCAAGAGCCCGGACGTGGCGGGGAGCTGTTTTTT. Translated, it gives CASSQEPGRGGELFF.

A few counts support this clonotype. The CDR3 DNA reads as TGCGCCAGCAGCGGAGGGGGTGTCGGTGAAAAACTGTTTTTT. Amino acid sequence: CASSGGGVGEKLFF. The rearrangement links TRBV5-1 to TRBJ1-4, with a weak D call TRBD1 (6 bases). The CDR3 extends over 14 amino acids. Trimming took 4 bases from V and 7 from J, leaving 14 bases between them. CDR1 SGHRS and CDR2 YFSETQ come from the germline V gene.

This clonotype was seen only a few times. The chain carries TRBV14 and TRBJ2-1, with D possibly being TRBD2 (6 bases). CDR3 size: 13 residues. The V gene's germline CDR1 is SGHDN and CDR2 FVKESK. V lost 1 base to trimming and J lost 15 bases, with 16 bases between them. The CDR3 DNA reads TGTGCCAGCAGCCAAGTCGGAGGGGCTTTGGGGTTCTTC. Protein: CASSQVGGALGFF.

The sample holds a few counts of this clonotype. The CDR3 loop is CASSTGTSEYNEQFF. DNA of the CDR3: TGTGCCAGCAGCACCGGGACTAGCGAGTACAATGAGCAGTTCTTC. This chain connects TRBV7-2 to TRBJ2-1; 10 bases are a match to TRBD2. The CDR3 consists of 15 residues. Germline lookup yields CDR1 SGHTA and CDR2 FQGNSA. The V and J ends lost 5 bases and 4 bases, in that order; junction bases with no gene match: 5.

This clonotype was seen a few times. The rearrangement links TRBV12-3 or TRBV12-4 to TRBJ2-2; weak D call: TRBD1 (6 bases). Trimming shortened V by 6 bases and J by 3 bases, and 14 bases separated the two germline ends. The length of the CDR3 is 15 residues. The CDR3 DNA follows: TGTGCCAGCAGGGATGGGACACCTCACACCGGGGAGCTGTTTTTT. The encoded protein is CASRDGTPHTGELFF.

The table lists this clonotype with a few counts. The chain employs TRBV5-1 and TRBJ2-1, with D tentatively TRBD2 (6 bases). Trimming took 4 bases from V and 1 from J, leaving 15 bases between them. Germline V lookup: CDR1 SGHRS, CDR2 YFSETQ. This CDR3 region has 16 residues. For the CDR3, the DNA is TGCGCCAGCAGCCCATCAACCGGGACTTCCTACAATGAGCAGTTCTTC. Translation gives CASSPSTGTSYNEQFF.

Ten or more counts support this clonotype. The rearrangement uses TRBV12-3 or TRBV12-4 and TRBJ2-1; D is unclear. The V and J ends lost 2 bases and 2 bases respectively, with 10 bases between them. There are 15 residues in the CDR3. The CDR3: CASSLRVRAYNEQFF. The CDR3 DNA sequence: TGTGCCAGCAGTTTACGGGTGCGCGCCTACAATGAGCAGTTCTTC.

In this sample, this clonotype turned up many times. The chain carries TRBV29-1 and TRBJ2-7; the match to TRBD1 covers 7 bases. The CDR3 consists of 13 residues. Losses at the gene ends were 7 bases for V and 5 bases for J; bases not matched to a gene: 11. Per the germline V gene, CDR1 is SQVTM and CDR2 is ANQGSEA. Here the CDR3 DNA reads TGCAGCGCCATACGGACAGGCGCTCACGAGCAGTACTTC. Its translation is CSAIRTGAHEQYF.

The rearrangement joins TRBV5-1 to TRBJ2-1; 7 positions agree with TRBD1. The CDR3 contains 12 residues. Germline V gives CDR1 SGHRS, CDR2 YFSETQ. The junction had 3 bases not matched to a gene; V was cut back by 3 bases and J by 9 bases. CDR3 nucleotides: TGCGCCAGCAGCTCCAGGGGGACTGAGCAGTTCTTC. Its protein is CASSSRGTEQFF. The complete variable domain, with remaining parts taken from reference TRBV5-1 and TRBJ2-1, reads KAGVTQTPRYLIKTRGQQVTLSCSPISGHRSVSWYQQTPGQGLQFLFEYFSETQRNKGNFPGRFSGRQFSNSRSEMNVSTLELGDSALYLCASSSRGTEQFFGPGTRLTVL.

The CDR3 sequence is CASSPPGQITYEQYF. Here the CDR3 DNA reads TGTGCCAGTAGCCCTCCGGGACAGATAACCTACGAGCAGTACTTC. V gene TRBV19 combines with J gene TRBJ2-7, with 7 bases that match TRBD1. Germline V lookup: CDR1 LNHDA, CDR2 SQIVND (reference sequence). V lost 6 bases, J lost 2 bases, and 10 bases stayed unmatched. CDR3 length equals 15 residues.

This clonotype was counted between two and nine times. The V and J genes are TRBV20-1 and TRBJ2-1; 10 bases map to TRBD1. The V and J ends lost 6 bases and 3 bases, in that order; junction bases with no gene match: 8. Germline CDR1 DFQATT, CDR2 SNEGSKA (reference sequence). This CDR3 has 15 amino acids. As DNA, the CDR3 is TGCAGTGCATACAAGGGGACAGGGGACTACAATGAGCAGTTCTTC. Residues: CSAYKGTGDYNEQFF.

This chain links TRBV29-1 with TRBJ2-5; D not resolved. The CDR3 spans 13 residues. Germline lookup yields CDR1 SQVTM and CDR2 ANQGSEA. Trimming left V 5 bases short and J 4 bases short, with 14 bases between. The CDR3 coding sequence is TGCAGCGTTAACGTGGCTGTTTTAGAGACCCAGTACTTC. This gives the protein CSVNVAVLETQYF.

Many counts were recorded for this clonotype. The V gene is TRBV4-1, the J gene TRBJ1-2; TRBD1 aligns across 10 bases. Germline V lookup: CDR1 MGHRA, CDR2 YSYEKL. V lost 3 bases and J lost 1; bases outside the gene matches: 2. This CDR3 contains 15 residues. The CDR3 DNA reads TGCGCCAGCAGCCAGGGACAGGGGATTAACTATGGCTACACCTTC. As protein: CASSQGQGINYGYTF.

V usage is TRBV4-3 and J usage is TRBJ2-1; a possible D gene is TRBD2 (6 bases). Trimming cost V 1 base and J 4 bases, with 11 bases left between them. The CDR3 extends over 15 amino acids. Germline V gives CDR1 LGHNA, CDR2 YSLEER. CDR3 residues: CASSQGVSGYNEQFF. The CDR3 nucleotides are TGCGCCAGCAGCCAAGGCGTTAGCGGATACAATGAGCAGTTCTTC.

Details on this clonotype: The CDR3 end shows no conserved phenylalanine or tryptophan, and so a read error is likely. The CDR3, as DNA: TGTGCCAGCAGTTCAAGCCGGGACGGAGGTTACGAGCAGTACATC. Its protein product is CASSSSRDGGYEQYI. The chain joins TRBV27 to TRBJ2-7; either TRBD1 or TRBD2 may supply D (5 bases each). This CDR3 region has 15 residues. The V gene lost 4 bases and the J gene lost 4 bases, with 17 bases spanning the gap. Germline V gene data show CDR1 as MNHEY and CDR2 as SMNVEV (reference sequence).

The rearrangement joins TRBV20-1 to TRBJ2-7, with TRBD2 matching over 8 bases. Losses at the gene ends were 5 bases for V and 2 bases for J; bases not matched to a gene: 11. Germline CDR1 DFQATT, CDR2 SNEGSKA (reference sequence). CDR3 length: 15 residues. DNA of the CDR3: TGCAGTGCTGGGGGCGGTGGGACTAGGACCTACGAGCAGTACTTC. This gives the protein CSAGGGGTRTYEQYF.

CDR3 sequence (DNA): TGTGCCAGCAGTTCCCCAGATGGGGGGTCGCAAGAGACCCAGTACTTC. Protein product: CASSSPDGGSQETQYF. V gene TRBV28 combines with J gene TRBJ2-5, with D maybe TRBD2 (6 bases). The CDR3 loop spans 16 amino acids. With 4 bases removed from V and 2 bases from J, the gap between germline ends came to 17 bases. Germline values: CDR1 MDHEN, CDR2 SYDVKM.

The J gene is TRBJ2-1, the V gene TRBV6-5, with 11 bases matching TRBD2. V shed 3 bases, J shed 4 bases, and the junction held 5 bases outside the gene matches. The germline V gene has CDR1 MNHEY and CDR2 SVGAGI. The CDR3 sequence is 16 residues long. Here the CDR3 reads CASSYSGTSGYNEQFF. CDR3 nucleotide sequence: TGTGCCAGCAGTTATTCCGGGACTAGCGGATACAATGAGCAGTTCTTC.

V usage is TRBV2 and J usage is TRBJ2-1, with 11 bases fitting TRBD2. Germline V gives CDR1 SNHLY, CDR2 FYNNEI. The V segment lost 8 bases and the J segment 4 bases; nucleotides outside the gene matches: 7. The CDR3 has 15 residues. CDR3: CASGGTSGFYNEQFF. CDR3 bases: TGTGCCAGCGGGGGGACTAGCGGTTTTTACAATGAGCAGTTCTTC.

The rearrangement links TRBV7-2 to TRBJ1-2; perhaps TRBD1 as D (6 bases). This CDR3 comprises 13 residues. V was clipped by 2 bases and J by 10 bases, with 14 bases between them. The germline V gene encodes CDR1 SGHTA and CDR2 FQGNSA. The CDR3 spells CASSLTTGVDYTF. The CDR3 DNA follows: TGTGCCAGCAGCTTAACGACAGGCGTTGACTACACCTTC.

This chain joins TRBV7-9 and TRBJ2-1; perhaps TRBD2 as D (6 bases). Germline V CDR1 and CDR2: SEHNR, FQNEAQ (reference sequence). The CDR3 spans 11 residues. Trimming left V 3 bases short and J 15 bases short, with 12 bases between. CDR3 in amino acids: CASSFVEEGFF. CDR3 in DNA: TGTGCCAGCAGCTTCGTCGAGGAGGGGTTCTTC. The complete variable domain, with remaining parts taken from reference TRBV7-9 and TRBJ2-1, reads DTGVSQNPRHKITKRGQNVTFRCDPISEHNRLYWYRQTLGQGPEFLTYFQNEAQLEKSRLLSDRFSAERPKGSFSTLEIQRTEQGDSAMYLCASSFVEEGFFGPGTRLTVL.

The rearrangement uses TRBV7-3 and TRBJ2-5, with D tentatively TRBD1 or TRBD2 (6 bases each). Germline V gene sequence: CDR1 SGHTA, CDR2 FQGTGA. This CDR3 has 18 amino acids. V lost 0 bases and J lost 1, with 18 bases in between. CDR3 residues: CASSLTAVGGLSQETQYF. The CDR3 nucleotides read TGTGCCAGCAGCTTAACTGCGGTTGGGGGGCTAAGCCAAGAGACCCAGTACTTC. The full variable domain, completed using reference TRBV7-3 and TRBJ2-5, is GAGVSQTPSNKVTEKGKYVELRCDPISGHTALYWYRQSLGQGPEFLIYFQGTGAADDSGLPNDRFFAVRPEGSVSTLKIQRTERGDSAVYLCASSLTAVGGLSQETQYFGPGTRLLVL.

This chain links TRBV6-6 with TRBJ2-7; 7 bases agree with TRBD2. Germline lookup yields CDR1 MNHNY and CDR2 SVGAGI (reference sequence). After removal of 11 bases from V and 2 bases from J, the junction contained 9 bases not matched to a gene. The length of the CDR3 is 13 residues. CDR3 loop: CASSGLAAYEQYF. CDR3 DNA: TGTGCCTCATCGGGCCTAGCGGCCTACGAGCAGTACTTC.

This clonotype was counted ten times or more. CDR3 in DNA: TGTGCCAGCAGCCCGACTAGTTGGGGGTTTACAGATACGCAGTATTTT. This gives the protein CASSPTSWGFTDTQYF. V gene TRBV7-9 combines with J gene TRBJ2-3; tentative D call: TRBD2 (6 bases). Deletions cut 5 bases from V and 3 bases from J, with 18 bases between. The germline CDR1 and CDR2 sequences are SEHNR and FQNEAQ (reference sequence). The length of the CDR3 is 16 residues.